This T cell receptor beta chain was profiled in a study of cytomegalovirus exposure and HLA in healthy donors (dated by TCRdb to about 2017). Study-level background: According to an earlier analysis of 587 of the donors, 150 million to 200 million T cells yielded over 100 million unique TCR beta sequences and more than 250 Gb of sequence data. Approximately 300 gigabases of sequencing data and around 88 million unique TCR sequences made up an early release that covered approximately 700 HLA-typed donors. The genetic ancestry cluster associated with self-reported Caucasian donors included roughly 84% of the approximately 430 genotyped donors. The study aimed to test whether signatures of past pathogen exposure could be identified by cataloging public T cell receptors. The study profiled the T cell repertoires of 550 to 700 subjects by immunosequencing and related them to cytomegalovirus serostatus. In addition to the first cohort of 666 subjects, a separate validation cohort of approximately 130 different subjects was used. To predict cytomegalovirus infection status, the study combined high-throughput TCR immunosequencing, statistical association of individual TCRs with disease status, and machine learning. In a later analysis, previously published TCR beta repertoires from hundreds of donors were re-analyzed and high-resolution HLA genotyping was added so that TCR occurrence patterns could be studied. Rather than using new phenotypic data, the later analysis identified candidate immune exposures from TCR beta sequences and from how often those sequences occurred across donors. An earlier analysis of fewer than 700 of the donors applied high-throughput TCR beta sequencing to assess whether each TCR beta V gene segment acted as functional or pseudogenic. Donor age, sex, ethnicity and CMV serostatus were compiled together with the repertoire data. Genome-wide SNP genotypes for about three fifths of the roughly 670 donors were used in a later genetic analysis, which treated that subset as a discovery cohort. Every discovery cohort repertoire had been produced on one sequencing platform. HLA typing covered class I and class II loci at four-digit resolution. The number of typed donors differed by locus: roughly 620-640 for A, B, C, DRB1 and DQB1; 500 to 550 for DQA1; around 580 for DPA1; and around 490 for DPB1. Because of strong linkage in the cohort, roughly five DR-DQ haplotypes were treated as single units for association and clustering. Among roughly 400 genotyped donors of the cohort, an average of around 240,000 unique TCR beta nucleotide sequences were sequenced per donor, roughly a sixth of them non-productive.

The cohort comprised approximately 700 healthy bone marrow donors. At the time of sampling, every cohort member was nominally healthy, though immune exposures that went unrecorded were likely present. The donor tested CMV seronegative and was one of the 352 seronegative cohort members. A peripheral blood sample was collected from each donor, and TCR beta sequencing was performed on peripheral blood mononuclear cells. The Qiagen DNeasy Blood Extraction Kit was used to extract genomic DNA from the blood cell samples. To note about this clone: Its recognized antigen is unknown. No per-base quality is available; no much larger clone lies one base away.

To prepare the library, the immunoSEQ multiplex PCR assay was applied. For the multiplex PCR, a mixture combining 60 forward primers for TCR Vbeta segments and 13 reverse primers for TCR Jbeta segments was used. The CDR3 region of rearranged TCR beta genes was amplified from genomic DNA by a multiplex PCR assay. The amplified TCR beta libraries were sequenced on the Illumina HiSeq System as 87-base-pair reads. Under the source paper's analysis protocol: Across the 500 to 850 repertoires, a later analysis counted some 81 million unique TCR beta chains, 9.5 million to 12 million of which were shared by at least two donors. Raw reads were error-corrected and collapsed into unique sequences with a nearest-neighbor algorithm that merged closely related sequences to remove PCR and sequencing errors. CDR3 sequences were aligned to IMGT reference sequences to assign V, D and J gene segments. Each retained sequence needed at least a six-nucleotide match to both a V gene segment and a J gene segment. Rearrangements were classified as productive when the CDR3 lacked stop codons and remained in frame with V and J, and all other rearrangements were classified as non-productive. CDR3 was defined by IMGT convention, running from the second conserved V-encoded cysteine to the conserved J-encoded phenylalanine. The earlier analysis of 587 of the donors excluded sequences that lacked an unambiguous match to a single V gene segment. An earlier analysis of several hundred of the donors called V segments functional above 56.7% productive rearrangements and segregating when the between-donor standard deviation exceeded 5%. A statistical classification framework was developed to diagnose cytomegalovirus status using the catalog of TCR beta chain sequences. V and J gene assignment, in a later analysis, came from comparing TCR nucleotide sequences with IMGT/GENE-DB human TR gene sequences. Using the TCRdist pipeline, a later analysis assigned CDR3 sequences along with most-parsimonious VDJ recombination scenarios. In a later analysis, each TCR beta chain was defined by its CDR3 amino acid sequence together with its V-gene family, and reads without a unique V-gene family were excluded. A later analysis removed several hundred highly shared, low-generation-probability nucleotide sequences to deal with suspected cross-contamination and a sequencing artifact. A later analysis calculated a clonal expansion index for each public chain from normalized within-repertoire ranks of inferred template counts. A later analysis computed generation probabilities with a VDJ recombination model fitted to out-of-frame rearrangements, and checked the results against IGoR. A later analysis scored TCR-TCR, TCR-HLA and TCR-CMV co-occurrence with hypergeometric tests, applying a repertoire-size bias correction to TCR pairs. In a later analysis, false discovery rates were estimated by permuting HLA or CMV assignments 20 times. In a later analysis, co-occurring TCRs were grouped with DBSCAN, and TCRdist sequence similarity was added when clustering was performed within HLA-allele-positive subsets. Co-occurrence clustering excluded repertoires with fewer than 30,000 or more than 120,000 public chains, plus five with anomalous nucleotide sharing. TCRdb re-hosts the immuneACCESS table, in-frame sequences only. Its copies lack some clones; in the studies checked, an unresolved V gene accounts for under half of them, and the cause for the rest is not known. That table furnishes V, J and clone size, whereas the DNA furnished D and trimming. Here the sample has under 150,000 clones; about 84% occur a single time. The ten top clones hold 3% to 3.5% of the sample.

As encoded in the germline V gene, CDR1 is SGHVS while CDR2 is FNYEAQ. The junction carries 3 bases between V and J, which are trimmed by 2 bases and 0 bases respectively. Inclusive of the bounding cysteine and phenylalanine, the CDR3 is 13 residues long. Only CDR3 DNA remains: 39 bases, in frame from the first base. Results the study describes overall, beyond this receptor: Because the 87-base-pair reads could not distinguish some IMGT-functional V segments, including TRBV6-2 and TRBV6-3, those segments were excluded. In vitro tests confirmed that a few of the cytomegalovirus-associated TCR beta chains recognize cytomegalovirus antigens. The cohort was sequenced for TCR beta chains only, and without alpha or paired-chain data the features that could be detected were limited. Compared with the approximately 720-donor mean, donors in an Asian-associated ancestry cluster had fewer N-insertions in productive TCRs, according to a later genetic analysis. A total of roughly 160 TCR beta chains were listed by the study as associated with cytomegalovirus. In a later analysis, several top co-occurrence clusters were reported to appear linked to parvovirus B19, influenza, CMV and Epstein-Barr virus. Linkage disequilibrium might explain the correlated functional status among segregating V segments, but an unknown experimental factor could not be excluded. Because some donors lacked HLA typing at each locus, the association tests relied only on the typed subset. While some public TCRs were present in many individuals, most TCR sequences turned up only very rarely across donors. A further reported finding was that TCR beta sequences accurately predicted the HLA-A and HLA-B alleles for most subjects in the first cohort. A group of highly shared sequence variants was considered likely to be a technical artifact of the sequencing pipeline. A later analysis associated 17,000 or so TCR beta sequences with specific HLA alleles at a false discovery rate of 0.05. Cytomegalovirus status was reported to be diagnosed by the classifier with high specificity and sensitivity in both the original and validation cohorts. Strong co-occurrence of HLA alleles, especially DR and DQ, made assigning TCR associations to individual alleles difficult. An earlier analysis of around 600 of the donors showed that most TCR beta V segments appeared in productive rearrangements either about 90% or about 30% of the time, which broadly matched IMGT annotations. In a later analysis, the rate of TCR association differed among HLA loci, with DRB1 alleles having the most associated TCRs and HLA-C alleles having the fewest. In a later genetic analysis, a missense DCLRE1C variant was associated with V-gene and J-gene trimming of TCR beta chains, and the association was replicated in an independent cohort. Most CMV-associated TCR beta chains appeared to be HLA-restricted in a later analysis, and the HLA associations seemed to be driven largely by CMV exposure. Because counts were too low, roughly 17 rarely observed V segments, including chromosome 9 orphons, were left out of the earlier analysis of 587 of the donors. Presence/absence analyses assumed roughly uniform sequencing depth across donors, an assumption that may not hold. The only immune exposure information available for the cohort was CMV serostatus. In a later analysis, HLA-associated TCR beta chains showed more clonal expansion and lower generation probabilities than non-associated chains that were equally common. According to the authors, the approach could potentially be generalized to other disease states and immunological phenotypes.

This chain joins TRBV7-6 to TRBJ2-3, with the D gene not clear enough to name. The sequencing input was PBMCs. The TCR sequence derives from a male donor in good health and CMV-seronegative. DNA sequence: TGTGCCAGCAGCTTACTTAGCACAGATACGCAGTATTTT. Its product reads: CASSLLSTDTQYF. Extended through the reference TRBV7-6 and TRBJ2-3 proteins, this CDR3 yields the full variable domain: GAGVSQSPRYKVTKRGQDVALRCDPISGHVSLYWYRQALGQGPEFLTYFNYEAQQDKSGLPNDRFSAERPEGSISTLTIQRTEQRDSAMYRCASSLLSTDTQYFGPGTRLTVL.